The clone carrying this T cell receptor (beta chain) has a handful of counts. What it binds is unknown. This sample stems from a study of early T cells in non-severe SARS-CoV-2 infection. At the level of the study: The chains were unpaired, and the sequenced material was bulk RNA from unsorted whole blood.

Molecules of cDNA were individually given unique molecular identifiers that were attached to them. TCRdb recomputed calls from the 5' RACE reads with MiXCR, one row per CDR3 protein. This table has 35,000 to 45,000 distinct CDR3 sequences, 12% appearing once. The CDR3 length is 13 residues. V dropped 0 bases and J dropped 4 bases, with 7 bases sitting between them. In germline, CDR1 is MNHEY, CDR2 SVGEGT. Study-wide findings and caveats: Reliance on VDJdb matching favored anti-spike CD8 responses; private and CD4 specificities were missed.

This TCR derives from an adult who was a healthcare worker with PCR-confirmed SARS-CoV-2 infection or an uninfected control (not recorded which). Input material: whole blood. This sequence joins TRBV6-2 or TRBV6-3 and TRBJ2-7, with D hard to call. CDR3 in DNA: TGTGCCAGCAGTTACTCGATCGGATACGAGCAGTACTTC. Translating gives CASSYSIGYEQYF.